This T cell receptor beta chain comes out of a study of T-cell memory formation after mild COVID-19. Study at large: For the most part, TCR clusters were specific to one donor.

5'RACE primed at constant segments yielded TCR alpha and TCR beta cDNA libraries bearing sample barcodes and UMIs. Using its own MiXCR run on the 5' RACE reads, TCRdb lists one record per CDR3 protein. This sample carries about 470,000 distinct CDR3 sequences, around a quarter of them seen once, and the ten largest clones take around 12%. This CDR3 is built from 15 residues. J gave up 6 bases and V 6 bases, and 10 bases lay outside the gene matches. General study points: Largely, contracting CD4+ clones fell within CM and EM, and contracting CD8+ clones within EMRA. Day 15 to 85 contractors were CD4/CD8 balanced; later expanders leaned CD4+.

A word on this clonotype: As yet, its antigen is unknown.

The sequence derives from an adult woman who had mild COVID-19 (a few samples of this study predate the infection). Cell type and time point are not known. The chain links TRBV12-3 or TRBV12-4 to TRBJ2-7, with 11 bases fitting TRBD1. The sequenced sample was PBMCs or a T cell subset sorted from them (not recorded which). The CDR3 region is CASSNRDRGASEQYF. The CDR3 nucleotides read TGTGCCAGCAGCAACCGGGACAGGGGGGCCTCCGAGCAGTACTTC.